Listed below are T cell receptor beta chains from one sample, sequenced in a study of T cell responses to AZD1222 COVID-19 vaccine. TCRdb keeps only in-frame clones here, not all; method: immunoSEQ multiplex PCR. The sample has 110,000 to 150,000 clones; roughly 92% are singletons. The source was peripheral blood, collected on day 0 of AZD1222 vaccination. Receptor source: an adult in good health. CDR3s include the opening cysteine and the closing phenylalanine or tryptophan. A D gene is named only where the DNA matches it firmly. Expanded clones are given a class, and other clones once, few, many or no size at all.

d_call j_call v_call clone_size cdr3_nt cdr3_aa
TRBD1 TRBJ1-4 TRBV11-2 - TGTGCCAGCAGTTGGGGACAGGGGGTGACTAATGAAAAACTGTTTTTT CASSWGQGVTNEKLFF
- TRBJ2-5 TRBV20-1 once TGCAGTGCTAGTAAGGGGGGCCGATGGGAGACCCAGTACTTC CSASKGGRWETQYF
TRBD2 TRBJ2-1 TRBV2 - TGTGCCAGCAGAAGGGAGGGGAATGAGCAGTTCTTC CASRREGNEQFF
- TRBJ1-1 TRBV10-1 - TGCGCCAGCAGTGAGTCGCCGGGGGGTTTAGCTTTCTTT CASSESPGGLAFF
- TRBJ2-1 TRBV7-3 - TGTGCCAGCAGCTTACAGACGGGATACAATGAGCAGTTCTTC CASSLQTGYNEQFF
TRBD1 TRBJ2-1 TRBV5-1 once TGCGCCAGCAGCTTGGATCAGGGGGCCGCCTACAATGAGCAGTTCTTC CASSLDQGAAYNEQFF
- TRBJ1-6 TRBV5-6 - TGTGCCAGCAGCGCTCCGGGACCGACGCGAAATTCACCCCTCCACTTT CASSAPGPTRNSPLHF
TRBD2 TRBJ2-5 TRBV5-5 - TGTGCCAGCAGGGGACTAGCGATCTCCCAAGAGACCCAGTACTTC CASRGLAISQETQYF
TRBD2 TRBJ2-1 TRBV9 - TGTGCCAGCAGCGTAGGGGCTAGCGGCTACAATGAGCAGTTCTTC CASSVGASGYNEQFF
- TRBJ2-7 TRBV27 - TGTGCCAGCAGTCCCCTAGGGCTAGCGCTCTACGAGCAGTACTTC CASSPLGLALYEQYF
TRBD2 TRBJ2-7 TRBV12-3/TRBV12-4 - TGTGCCAGCCGACTAGCGGGAGTGTACGAGCAGTACTTC CASRLAGVYEQYF
- TRBJ1-1 TRBV5-5 - TGTGCCAGCAGCTCTCGGGTATTCGGGAACACTGAAGCTTTCTTT CASSSRVFGNTEAFF
- TRBJ2-1 TRBV30 - TGTGCCTGGAGAAAAACGGCCTACAATGAGCAGTTCTTC CAWRKTAYNEQFF
- TRBJ2-6 TRBV28 - TGTGCCAGCAGTCTCCCTGGGGCCAACGTCCTGACTTTC CASSLPGANVLTF
- TRBJ2-1 TRBV10-1 - TGCGCCAGCAGTGAGGTAGGCGGATTCTCCTACAATGAGCAGTTCTTC CASSEVGGFSYNEQFF
- TRBJ1-5 TRBV27 once TGTGCCAGCAGAATTTCAGGGTACAGCAATCAGCCCCAGCATTTT CASRISGYSNQPQHF
- TRBJ1-2 TRBV28 - TGTGCCAGCACGCGCCGGGGGGCGGACTATGGCTACACCTTC CASTRRGADYGYTF
TRBD2 TRBJ2-3 TRBV15 - TGTGCCACCAGCACCGGGACTAGCGGGAGTGATACGCAGTATTTT CATSTGTSGSDTQYF
- TRBJ2-3 TRBV5-6 - TGTGCCAGCAGCCCCCTAGGGGGAGCGGGGACAGATACGCAGTATTTT CASSPLGGAGTDTQYF
TRBD1 TRBJ2-5 TRBV5-1 - TGCGCCAGCAGCAGCCAGCCGCTCGGACAGGGCGGGGAGACCCAGTACTTC CASSSQPLGQGGETQYF
- TRBJ1-1 TRBV18 - TGTGCCAGCTCACCGGCGCGGGTCCATATGAACACTGAAGCTTTCTTT CASSPARVHMNTEAFF
- TRBJ1-1 TRBV2 - TGTGCCAGCGGGACATCCGGGGACACTGAAGCTTTCTTT CASGTSGDTEAFF
- TRBJ2-2 TRBV5-1 once TGCGCCAGCAGCCTCGACAGCTCGGGCACCGGGGAGCTGTTTTTT CASSLDSSGTGELFF
- TRBJ2-3 TRBV5-6 - TGTGCCAGCAGCTTGGCGACTTCGGGGGGCACAGATACGCAGTATTTT CASSLATSGGTDTQYF
- TRBJ1-2 TRBV12-2 - TGTGCAAGTCGCTTAGAAGTCCAGAAATTAAGATGCTATGGCTACACCTTC CASRLEVQKLRCYGYTF
TRBD1 TRBJ1-2 TRBV4-1 once TGCGCCAGCAGCCCACTAGAGACAGGGGACGGCTACACCTTC CASSPLETGDGYTF
- TRBJ2-5 TRBV5-1 - TGCGCCAGCAGCTTGGTGGCCAGCGGCCAAGAGACCCAGTACTTC CASSLVASGQETQYF
TRBD2 TRBJ2-7 TRBV9 - TGTGCCAGCAGCGTAGGTCTAGCGGGACCCTACGAGCAGTACTTC CASSVGLAGPYEQYF
- TRBJ2-7 TRBV4-1 - TGCGCCAGCAGCCCTCACCGGGACGGAGCCTACGAGCAGTACTTC CASSPHRDGAYEQYF
- TRBJ1-2 TRBV4-1 - TGCGCCAGCAGCCAAGCGGGGGCACGCCGGGGCTACACCTTC CASSQAGARRGYTF
TRBD2 TRBJ2-1 TRBV28 - TGTGCCAGCAGTTTAAGATCTAGCGGGACCCGCTCCTACAATGAGCAGTTCTTC CASSLRSSGTRSYNEQFF
- TRBJ2-7 TRBV6-5 - TGTGCCAGCAGTTATGCGGGGGAGCAGTACTTC CASSYAGEQYF
- TRBJ1-1 TRBV11-2 - TGTGCCAGCAGCTTAGTTGGGCGGAGCAACACTGAAGCTTTCTTT CASSLVGRSNTEAFF
TRBD1 TRBJ2-1 TRBV19 once TGTGCCAGTACAAGGGACAGGGCTGACAATGAGCAGTTCTTC CASTRDRADNEQFF
TRBD1 TRBJ1-2 TRBV19 once TGTGCCAGTAGTATTCTACCTTCAAGGACAGGTATTATCACGAACTATGGCTACACCTTC CASSILPSRTGIITNYGYTF
- TRBJ2-5 TRBV10-3 - TGTGCATTACCGGAAGAGACCCAGTACTTC CALPEETQYF
TRBD1 TRBJ1-5 TRBV19 - TGTGCCATTTGGACAGGGGAAAGCAATCAGCCCCAGCATTTT CAIWTGESNQPQHF
- TRBJ2-7 TRBV6-5 - TGTGCCAGCAGTTCGGCAGTCACCTACGAGCAGTACTTC CASSSAVTYEQYF
- TRBJ2-1 TRBV4-1 - TGCGCCAGCAGCCAAGGAGGCAGGGAGACTTCCTACAATGAGCAGTTCTTC CASSQGGRETSYNEQFF
- TRBJ1-5 TRBV28 - TGTGCCAGCAGTGGGCTGGTCGGGGGGCGCGGCAATCAGCCCCAGCATTTT CASSGLVGGRGNQPQHF
TRBD1 TRBJ1-2 TRBV18 - TGTGCCAGCTCACCGGCAGGGGGATTAGCTAACTATGGCTACACCTTC CASSPAGGLANYGYTF
TRBD1 TRBJ2-4 TRBV7-2 once TGTGCCAGCAGCGCTAGGACAGGGGGCGAAAACATTCAGTACTTC CASSARTGGENIQYF
- TRBJ1-2 TRBV27 once TGTGCCAGCAGTCCCGGGTCGTCCTATGGCTACACCTTC CASSPGSSYGYTF
TRBD1 TRBJ2-5 TRBV27 - TGTGCCAGCAGTTCCCCCCCCAACAGGGGGCGGAGAGAGACCCAGTACTTC CASSSPPNRGRRETQYF
TRBD1 TRBJ2-7 TRBV4-1 - TGCGCCAGCAGCCATAGACAGGGTGGGTACGAGCAGTACTTC CASSHRQGGYEQYF
- TRBJ2-7 TRBV28 - TGTGCCAGCAGTTTATCGCCGGACGCCCTCTACGAGCAGTACTTC CASSLSPDALYEQYF
TRBD2 TRBJ2-1 TRBV15 few TGTGCCACCAGCAGAGATCAAAGGACTAGCGGGAGGGCGACCTACAATGAGCAGTTCTTC CATSRDQRTSGRATYNEQFF
- TRBJ1-4 TRBV27 - TGTGCCAGCAGTCCCGAGGGGGGCGCAACTAATGAAAAACTGTTTTTT CASSPEGGATNEKLFF
- TRBJ2-6 TRBV30 - TGTGCCTGGAGTGTACTGAAAGCGGGCTCTGGGGCCAACGTCCTGACTTTC CAWSVLKAGSGANVLTF
- TRBJ1-4 TRBV7-9 - TGTGCCAGCAGCTTATCCAGGTCTAATGAAAAACTGTTTTTT CASSLSRSNEKLFF
- TRBJ1-2 TRBV6-6 - TGTGTATCGGGTAACACCGACTATGGCTACACCTTC CVSGNTDYGYTF
- TRBJ1-1 TRBV19 - TGTGCCAGTACCCCCCGGGGCAGCTTGAACACTGAAGCTTTCTTT CASTPRGSLNTEAFF
- TRBJ1-2 TRBV5-1 once TGCGCCAGCAGCTTGGTGGGACAAAACTATGGCTACACCTTC CASSLVGQNYGYTF